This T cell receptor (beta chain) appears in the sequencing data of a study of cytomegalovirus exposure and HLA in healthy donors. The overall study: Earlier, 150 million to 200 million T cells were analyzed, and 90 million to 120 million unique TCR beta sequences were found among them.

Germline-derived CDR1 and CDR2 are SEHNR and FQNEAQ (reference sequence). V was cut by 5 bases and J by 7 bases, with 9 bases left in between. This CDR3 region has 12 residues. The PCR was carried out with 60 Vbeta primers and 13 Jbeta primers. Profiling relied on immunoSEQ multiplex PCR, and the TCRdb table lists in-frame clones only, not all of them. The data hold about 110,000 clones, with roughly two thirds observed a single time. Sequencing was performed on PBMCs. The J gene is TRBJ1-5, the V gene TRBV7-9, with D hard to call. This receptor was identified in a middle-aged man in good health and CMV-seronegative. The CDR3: CASSEGGQPQHF. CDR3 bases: TGTGCCAGCAGCGAGGGAGGGCAGCCCCAGCATTTT.